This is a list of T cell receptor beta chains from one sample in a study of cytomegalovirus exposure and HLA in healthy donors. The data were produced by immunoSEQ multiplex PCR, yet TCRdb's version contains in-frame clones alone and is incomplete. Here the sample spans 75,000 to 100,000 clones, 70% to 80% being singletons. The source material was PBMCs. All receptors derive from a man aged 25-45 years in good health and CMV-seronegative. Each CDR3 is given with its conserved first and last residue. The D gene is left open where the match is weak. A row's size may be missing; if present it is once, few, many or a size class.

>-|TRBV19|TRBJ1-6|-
TGTGCCAGTGTCGGCAGGCCCGGGGATTCACCCCTCCACTTT
CASVGRPGDSPLHF
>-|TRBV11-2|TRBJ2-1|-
TGTGCCAGCAGCACGAGTAGCGGATCCTACAATGAGCAGTTCTTC
CASSTSSGSYNEQFF
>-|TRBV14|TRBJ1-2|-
TGTGCCAGCAGCCTTTCAGGAGGTGGCTACACCTTC
CASSLSGGGYTF
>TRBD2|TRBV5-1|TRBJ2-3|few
TGCGCCAGCAGCCACGCGATAATCGGGAGGGCCTCCACAGATACGCAGTATTTT
CASSHAIIGRASTDTQYF
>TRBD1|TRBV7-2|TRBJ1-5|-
TGTGCCAGCAGCGAAACAGGGGCTCAGCCCCAGCATTTT
CASSETGAQPQHF
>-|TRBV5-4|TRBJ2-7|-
TGTGCCAGCAGCCTCGCGGGACAGCCCGTCTACGAGCAGTACTTC
CASSLAGQPVYEQYF
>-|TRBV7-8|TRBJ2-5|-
TGTGCCAGCAGCTTAGATAAGGGGCAGGGGGAGACCCAGTACTTC
CASSLDKGQGETQYF
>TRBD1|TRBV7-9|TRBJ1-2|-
TGTGCCAGCAGCGGACGAACCAAAACAGGGGTGGACTATGGCTACACCTTC
CASSGRTKTGVDYGYTF
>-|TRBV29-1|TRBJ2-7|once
TGCAGCGCCAAACAGGGACCCACCTACGAGCAGTACTTC
CSAKQGPTYEQYF
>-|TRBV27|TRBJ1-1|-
TGTGCCAGCAGTTTAACGTTCTGGTTTCGGGGTGGGAGTTCGAACACTGAAGCTTTCTTT
CASSLTFWFRGGSSNTEAFF
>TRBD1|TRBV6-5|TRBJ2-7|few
TGTGCCAGCAGCCGCGGACAGGCAACCCACGAGCAGTACTTC
CASSRGQATHEQYF
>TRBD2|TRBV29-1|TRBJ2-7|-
TGCAGCGTTGTCATGGGGGGGGCCTACGAGCAGTACTTC
CSVVMGGAYEQYF
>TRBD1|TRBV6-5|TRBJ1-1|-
TGTGCCAGCAGCGGGGACAGGGTGAACACTGAAGCTTTCTTT
CASSGDRVNTEAFF
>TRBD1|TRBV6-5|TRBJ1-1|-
TGTGCCAGCTCAAGGACAGGGAAAGGTGGAGCTTTCTTT
CASSRTGKGGAFF
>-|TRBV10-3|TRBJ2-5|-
TGTGCCATCAGTGATCAGAGAGTCACGGGGGATGAAGAGACCCAGTACTTC
CAISDQRVTGDEETQYF
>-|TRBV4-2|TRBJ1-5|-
TGTGCCAGCAGCGCACAGGGAGCTAATCAGCCCCAGCATTTT
CASSAQGANQPQHF
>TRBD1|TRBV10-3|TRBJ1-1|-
TGTGCCATCAGGGGACAGGGAAGGGGAATGAACACTGAAGCTTTCTTT
CAIRGQGRGMNTEAFF
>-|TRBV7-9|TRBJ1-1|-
TGTGCCAGCAGCTCCGCCGCCCCGGACAGAGAAGCTTTCTTT
CASSSAAPDREAFF
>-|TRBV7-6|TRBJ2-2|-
TGTGCCAGCAGCCTTGTCACCGGGGAGCTGTTTTTT
CASSLVTGELFF
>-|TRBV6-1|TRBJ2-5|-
TGTGCCAGCATCTTGGGGGGGGCTGGTGAGACCCAGTACTTC
CASILGGAGETQYF
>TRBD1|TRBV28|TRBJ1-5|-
TGTGCCAGCGGGGGCCTAGGACAGGGTGACCTTAGCAATCAGCCCCAGCATTTT
CASGGLGQGDLSNQPQHF
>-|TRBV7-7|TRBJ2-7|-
TGTGCCAGCAGTTTGGAGTCCTCCTACGAGCAGTACTTC
CASSLESSYEQYF
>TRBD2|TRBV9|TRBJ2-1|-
TGTGCCAGCAGCGTAGGTGTACGGGGGGGCTCCTACAATGAGCAGTTCTTC
CASSVGVRGGSYNEQFF